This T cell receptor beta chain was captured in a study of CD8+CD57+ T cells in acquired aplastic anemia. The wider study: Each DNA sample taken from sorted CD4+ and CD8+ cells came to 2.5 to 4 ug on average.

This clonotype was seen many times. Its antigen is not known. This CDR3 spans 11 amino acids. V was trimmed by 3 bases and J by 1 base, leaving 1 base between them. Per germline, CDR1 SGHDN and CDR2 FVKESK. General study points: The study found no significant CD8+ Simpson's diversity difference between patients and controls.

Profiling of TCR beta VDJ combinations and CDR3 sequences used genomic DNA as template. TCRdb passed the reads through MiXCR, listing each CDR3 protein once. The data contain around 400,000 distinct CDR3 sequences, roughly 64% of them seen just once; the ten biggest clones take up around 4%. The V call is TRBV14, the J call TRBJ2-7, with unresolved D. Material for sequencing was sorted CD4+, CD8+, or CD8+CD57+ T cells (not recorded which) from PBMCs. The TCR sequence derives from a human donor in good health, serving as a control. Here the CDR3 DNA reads TGTGCCAGCAGCCAGTCCTACGAGCAGTACTTC. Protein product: CASSQSYEQYF.